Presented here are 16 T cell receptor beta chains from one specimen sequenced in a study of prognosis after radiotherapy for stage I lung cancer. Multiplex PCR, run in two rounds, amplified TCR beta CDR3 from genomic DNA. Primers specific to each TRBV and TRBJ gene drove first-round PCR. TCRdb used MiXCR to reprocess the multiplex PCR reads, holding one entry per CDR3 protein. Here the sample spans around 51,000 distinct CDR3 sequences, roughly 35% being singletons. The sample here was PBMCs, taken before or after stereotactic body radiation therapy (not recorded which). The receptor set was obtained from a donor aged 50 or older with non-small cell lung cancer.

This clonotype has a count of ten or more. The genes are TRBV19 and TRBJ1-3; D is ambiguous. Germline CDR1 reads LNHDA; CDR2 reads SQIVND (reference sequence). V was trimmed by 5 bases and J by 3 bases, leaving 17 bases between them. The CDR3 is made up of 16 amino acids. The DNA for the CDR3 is TGTGCCAGTAGTTCCACCGGGTCCGGGGTTGGAAACACCATATATTTT. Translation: CASSSTGSGVGNTIYF.

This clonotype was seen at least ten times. In DNA, the CDR3 is TGTGCCAGCAGTTTTACCCTAAGGGGGTACAATGAGCAGTTCTTC. Its protein product is CASSFTLRGYNEQFF. The genes are TRBV13 and TRBJ2-1; TRBD1 is a possible D gene (6 bases). Trimming took 6 bases from V and 4 from J, leaving 16 bases between them. Germline values: CDR1 PRHDT, CDR2 FYEKMQ (reference sequence). The CDR3 is made up of 15 amino acids.

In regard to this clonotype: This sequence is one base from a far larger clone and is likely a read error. The CDR3 is CSASGDEQYF. The CDR3 DNA reads TGCAGTGCTAGCGGGGATGAGCAGTACTTC. V gene TRBV20-1 combines with J gene TRBJ2-7; D is perhaps TRBD2 (5 bases). The CDR3 loop spans 10 amino acids. CDR1 is DFQATT and CDR2 is SNEGSKA in the germline V gene (reference sequence). The germline V and J ends were trimmed by 3 bases and 7 bases, with 7 bases remaining between them.

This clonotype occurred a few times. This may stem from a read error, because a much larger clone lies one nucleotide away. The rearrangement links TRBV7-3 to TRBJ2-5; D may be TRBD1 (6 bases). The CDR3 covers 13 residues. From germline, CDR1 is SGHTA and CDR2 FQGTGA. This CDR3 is CASSSGAGETKYF. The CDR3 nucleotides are TGTGCCAGCAGCTCAGGGGCAGGGGAGACCAAGTACTTC.

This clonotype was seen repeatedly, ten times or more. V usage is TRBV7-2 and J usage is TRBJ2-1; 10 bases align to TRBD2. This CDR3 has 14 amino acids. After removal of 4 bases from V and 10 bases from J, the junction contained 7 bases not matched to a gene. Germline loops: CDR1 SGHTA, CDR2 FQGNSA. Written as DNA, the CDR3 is TGTGCCAGCAGCTCTTCTAGCGGGAGAAGGGAGCAGTTCTTC. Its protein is CASSSSSGRREQFF.

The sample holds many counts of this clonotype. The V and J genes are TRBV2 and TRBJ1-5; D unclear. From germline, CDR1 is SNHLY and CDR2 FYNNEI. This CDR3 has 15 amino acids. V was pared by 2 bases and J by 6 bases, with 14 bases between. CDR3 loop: CASSELRGAGQPQHF. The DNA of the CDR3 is TGTGCCAGCAGTGAACTTAGAGGCGCGGGTCAGCCCCAGCATTTT.

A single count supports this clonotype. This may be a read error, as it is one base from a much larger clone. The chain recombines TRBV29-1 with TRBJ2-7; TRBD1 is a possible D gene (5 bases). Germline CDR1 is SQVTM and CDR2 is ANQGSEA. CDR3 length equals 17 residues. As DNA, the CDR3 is TGCATCGTTGAATTGATTGGGGCGACCGAGAGCTCCTACGAGCAGTACTTC. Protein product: CIVELIGATESSYEQYF.

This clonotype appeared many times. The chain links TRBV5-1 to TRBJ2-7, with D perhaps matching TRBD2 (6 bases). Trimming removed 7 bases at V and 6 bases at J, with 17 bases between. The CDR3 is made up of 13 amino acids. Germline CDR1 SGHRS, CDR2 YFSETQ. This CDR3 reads CASQNEGTSEQYF. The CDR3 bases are TGCGCCAGCCAAAACGAGGGGACTTCCGAGCAGTACTTC. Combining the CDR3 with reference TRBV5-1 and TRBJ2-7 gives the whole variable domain KAGVTQTPRYLIKTRGQQVTLSCSPISGHRSVSWYQQTPGQGLQFLFEYFSETQRNKGNFPGRFSGRQFSNSRSEMNVSTLELGDSALYLCASQNEGTSEQYFGPGTRLTVT.

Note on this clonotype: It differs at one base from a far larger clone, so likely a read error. For the CDR3, the DNA is TGTGCCAGCAGCTTAGCGACTGGGCCGTTTAATGAAAAACCGTTTTTT. Amino acid sequence: CASSLATGPFNEKPFF. The gene calls are TRBV12-3 or TRBV12-4 and TRBJ1-4; no clear D gene. The CDR3 sequence is 16 residues long.

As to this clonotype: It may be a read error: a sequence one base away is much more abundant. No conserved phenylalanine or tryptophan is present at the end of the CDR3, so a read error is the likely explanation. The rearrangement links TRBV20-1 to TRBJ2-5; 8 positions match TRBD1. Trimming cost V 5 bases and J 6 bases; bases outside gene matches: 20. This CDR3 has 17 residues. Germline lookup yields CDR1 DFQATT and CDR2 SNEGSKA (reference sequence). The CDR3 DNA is TGCAGTGCTTTTGGGAGCCCCTCCGGACAGGGCCCCCAGACCCAGTACTTA. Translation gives CSAFGSPSGQGPQTQYL.

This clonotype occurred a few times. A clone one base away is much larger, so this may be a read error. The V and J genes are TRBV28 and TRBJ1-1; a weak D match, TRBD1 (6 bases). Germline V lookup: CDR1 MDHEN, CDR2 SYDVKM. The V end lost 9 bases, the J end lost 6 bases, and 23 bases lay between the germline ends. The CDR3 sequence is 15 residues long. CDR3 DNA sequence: TGTGCCAGTGTTCCCACCTTAAGGGGGTTCCCTGAAGCTTTCTTT. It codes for CASVPTLRGFPEAFF.

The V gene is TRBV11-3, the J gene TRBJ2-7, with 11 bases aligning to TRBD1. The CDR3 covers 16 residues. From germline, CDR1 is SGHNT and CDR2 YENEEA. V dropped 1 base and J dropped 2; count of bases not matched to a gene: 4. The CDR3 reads CASSLGAGQGAYEQYF. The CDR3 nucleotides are TGTGCCAGCAGCTTAGGGGCGGGACAGGGGGCCTACGAGCAGTACTTC.

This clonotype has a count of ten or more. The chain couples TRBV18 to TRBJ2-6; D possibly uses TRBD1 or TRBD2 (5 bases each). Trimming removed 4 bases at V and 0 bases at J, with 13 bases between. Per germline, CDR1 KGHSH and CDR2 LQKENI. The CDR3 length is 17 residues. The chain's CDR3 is CASSLGTLSSGANVLTF. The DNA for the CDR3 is TGTGCCAGCTCACTAGGGACGTTGAGCTCTGGGGCCAACGTCCTGACTTTC. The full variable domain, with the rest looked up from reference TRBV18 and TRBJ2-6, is NAGVMQNPRHLVRRRGQEARLRCSPMKGHSHVYWYRQLPEEGLKFMVYLQKENIIDESGMPKERFSAEFPKEGPSILRIQQVVRGDSAAYFCASSLGTLSSGANVLTFGAGSRLTVL.

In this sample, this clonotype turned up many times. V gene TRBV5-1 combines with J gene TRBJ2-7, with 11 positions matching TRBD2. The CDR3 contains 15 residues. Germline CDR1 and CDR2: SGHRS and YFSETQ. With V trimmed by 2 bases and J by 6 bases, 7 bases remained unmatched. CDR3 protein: CASSLTLAGASEQYF. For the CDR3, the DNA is TGCGCCAGCAGCTTAACACTAGCGGGAGCCAGCGAGCAGTACTTC.

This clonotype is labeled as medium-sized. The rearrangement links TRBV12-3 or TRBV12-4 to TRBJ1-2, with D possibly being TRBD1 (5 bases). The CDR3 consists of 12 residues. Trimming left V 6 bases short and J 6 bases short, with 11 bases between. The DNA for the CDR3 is TGTGCCAGCAGCCTCTCAGGGAATGGCTACACCTTC. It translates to CASSLSGNGYTF.

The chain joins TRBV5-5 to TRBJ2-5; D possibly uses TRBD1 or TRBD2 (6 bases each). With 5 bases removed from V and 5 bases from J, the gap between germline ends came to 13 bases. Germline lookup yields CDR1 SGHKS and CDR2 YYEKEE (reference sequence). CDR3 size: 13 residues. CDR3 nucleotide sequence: TGTGCCAGCAGTGCCGGGGGCGGGGAGACCCAGTACTTC. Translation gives CASSAGGGETQYF.